These 32 T cell receptor beta chains were sequenced from one sample in a study of control samples from healthy donors and cancer patients. Clones were read by immunoSEQ multiplex PCR, and TCRdb kept only the in-frame ones, dropping some. The repertoire has roughly 120,000 clones, roughly 92% of them found once; the top ten carry about 2.6%. Sequenced input: blood. The receptors derive from a man younger than 45 in good health.

The rearrangement uses TRBV2 and TRBJ2-2, with D perhaps matching TRBD2 (6 bases). The V end was cut by 8 bases, the J end by 5 bases, with 15 bases between. There are 14 residues in the CDR3. Germline-derived CDR1 and CDR2 are SNHLY and FYNNEI. CDR3 sequence: CASYLGGTTGELFF. The CDR3 nucleotides are TGTGCCAGCTATCTAGGAGGGACGACCGGGGAGCTGTTTTTT.

This rearrangement joins TRBV4-1 to TRBJ1-6; TRBD1 is a possible D gene (5 bases). Trimming left V 1 base short and J 9 bases short, with 13 bases between. The germline V gene has CDR1 MGHRA and CDR2 YSYEKL. The CDR3 sequence is 15 residues long. CDR3 coding DNA: TGCGCCAGCAGCCAAGGTCAGGGAGTAGGTTCACCCCTCCACTTT. As protein: CASSQGQGVGSPLHF.

This chain connects TRBV15 to TRBJ2-5; no definite D call. Germline V gene data show CDR1 as LNHNV and CDR2 as YYDKDF (reference sequence). Trimming left V 0 bases short and J 1 base short, with 9 bases between. The CDR3 totals 15 residues. The CDR3 reads CATSREGNVQETQYF. Written as DNA, the CDR3 is TGTGCCACCAGCAGAGAGGGTAACGTCCAAGAGACCCAGTACTTC.

The chain links TRBV19 to TRBJ2-2, with 11 bases matching TRBD2. Germline-derived CDR1 and CDR2 are LNHDA and SQIVND (reference sequence). The ends lost 7 bases at V and 9 bases at J; junction bases unmatched: 10. This CDR3 is built from 15 residues. The CDR3 region has the DNA TGTGCCAGTACCACCGGGACTAGCGGATTCCGGGAGCTGTTTTTT. Protein sequence: CASTTGTSGFRELFF.

In its sample, this clone was seen once. This same CDR3 is encoded by further DNA sequences in the sample. The genes are TRBV5-4 and TRBJ1-1; 7 bases line up with TRBD1. The CDR3 runs 15 residues. Trimming at V came to 4 bases and at J to 4 bases, leaving 10 bases not matched to a gene. Germline V CDR1 and CDR2: SGHNT, YYREEE (reference sequence). The CDR3 DNA follows: TGTGCCAGCAGCCGAAACAGGGGAAGAGGCACTGAAGCTTTCTTT. Translation gives CASSRNRGRGTEAFF.

Only one count was recorded for this clone. The chain couples TRBV12-5 to TRBJ1-1; D possibly corresponds to TRBD1 (5 bases). Germline V gives CDR1 LGHNT, CDR2 FRNRAP. The germline V and J ends were trimmed by 1 base and 6 bases, with 12 bases remaining between them. The CDR3 extends over 14 amino acids. CDR3 DNA sequence: TGTGCTAGTGGTTTGGCGACTTCGGGGGCTGAAGCTTTCTTT. Translated: CASGLATSGAEAFF. Together with reference TRBV12-5 and TRBJ1-1, the CDR3 gives the full variable domain: DARVTQTPRHKVTEMGQEVTMRCQPILGHNTVFWYRQTMMQGLELLAYFRNRAPLDDSGMPKDRFSAEMPDATLATLKIQPSEPRDSAVYFCASGLATSGAEAFFGQGTRLTVV.

This chain links TRBV6-5 with TRBJ1-6, with TRBD1 as a possible D gene (5 bases). Trimming cost V 6 bases and J 14 bases, with 17 bases left between them. The CDR3 spans 13 residues. Germline values: CDR1 MNHEY, CDR2 SVGAGI. DNA of the CDR3: TGTGCCAGCAGGATGGGGGGGGGTTATACCCTCCACTTT. This codes for CASRMGGGYTLHF.

There are a few counts of this clone. The germline gene is not matched at one end of the junction; a read error may be the cause. The V call is TRBV5-3, the J call TRBJ1-6, with D tentatively TRBD1 (5 bases). TRBV5-3 is classed as an ORF, of uncertain function. The length of the CDR3 is 16 residues. CDR3 bases: TGTGTCAGAAGCTTAAGTAGGGAGGGGCTCGGGTCACCCCTCCACTTT. Translated: CVRSLSREGLGSPLHF.

V and J are TRBV27 and TRBJ1-1; the D gene is possibly TRBD1 (5 bases). V shed 5 bases and J shed 14 bases, with 18 bases lying between them. Per germline, CDR1 MNHEY and CDR2 SMNVEV (reference sequence). There are 12 residues in the CDR3. CDR3 amino acids: CASSPSAGGGFF. The CDR3, as DNA: TGTGCCAGCAGTCCTTCGGCCGGGGGTGGCTTCTTT.

V gene TRBV19 combines with J gene TRBJ1-1, with TRBD1 matching over 8 bases. Germline CDR1 LNHDA, CDR2 SQIVND (reference sequence). The trim removed 2 bases at V and 3 bases at J, leaving 2 bases unmatched. The CDR3 has 14 residues. The DNA for the CDR3 is TGTGCCAGTAGTATACAGGGGGCGGACACTGAAGCTTTCTTT. Its protein product is CASSIQGADTEAFF. Combining the CDR3 with reference TRBV19 and TRBJ1-1 gives the whole variable domain DGGITQSPKYLFRKEGQNVTLSCEQNLNHDAMYWYRQDPGQGLRLIYYSQIVNDFQKGDIAEGYSVSREKKESFPLTVTSAQKNPTAFYLCASSIQGADTEAFFGQGTRLTVV.

The rearrangement links TRBV28 to TRBJ2-2, with D possibly being TRBD2 (6 bases). The ends were cut back, 6 bases at V and 4 bases at J, with 18 bases in the middle. The V gene's germline CDR1 is MDHEN and CDR2 SYDVKM. The CDR3 consists of 16 residues. The CDR3 bases are TGTGCCAGCAGCAGAAGCCGCGGGGCGGGCACCGGGGAGCTGTTTTTT. Its translation: CASSRSRGAGTGELFF.

This clone was picked up a small number of times. The DNA for the CDR3 is TGTGCCAGCAGCCAACAGGACAGGGCGGGGGGTGGCTACACCTTC. Protein: CASSQQDRAGGGYTF. This chain connects TRBV4-2 to TRBJ1-2; 8 bases map to TRBD1. The CDR3 is 15 amino acids. V trimming: 2 bases; J trimming: 7 bases; junction bases outside the gene matches: 9. Germline V lookup: CDR1 LGHNA, CDR2 YNFKEQ.

The chain joins TRBV5-1 to TRBJ2-4, with 9 bases identical to TRBD1. CDR3 length: 15 amino acids. The germline CDR1 and CDR2 sequences are SGHRS and YFSETQ. Losses at the gene ends were 4 bases for V and 6 bases for J; bases not matched to a gene: 8. CDR3 nucleotide sequence: TGCGCCAGCAGCGACGGGACAGGGATAAGAAACATTCAGTACTTC. Its translation is CASSDGTGIRNIQYF.

For this clone: Other DNA sequences in the same sample also yield this CDR3. V is TRBV9 and J is TRBJ2-3; D unclear. The germline V gene encodes CDR1 SGDLS and CDR2 YYNGEE. The V end was cut by 0 bases, the J end by 0 bases, with 8 bases between. CDR3 size: 15 residues. CDR3: CASSVGRSSTDTQYF. The CDR3 nucleotides read TGTGCCAGCAGCGTAGGCAGGTCAAGCACAGATACGCAGTATTTT.

The gene calls are TRBV3-1 (or the pseudogene TRBV3-2) and TRBJ2-5; tentative D call: TRBD2 (5 bases). Germline CDR1 reads LGHDT; CDR2 reads YNNKEL (reference sequence). There are 15 residues in the CDR3. Deletions cut 1 base from V and 0 bases from J, with 9 bases between. This CDR3 is CASSQVSSYQETQYF. Written as DNA, the CDR3 is TGTGCCAGCAGCCAAGTATCTAGCTACCAAGAGACCCAGTACTTC.

The chain links TRBV7-9 to TRBJ2-5, with TRBD1 identical over 7 bases. V dropped 2 bases and J dropped 2; count of bases not matched to a gene: 5. The CDR3 runs 15 residues. Germline V gene lookup returns CDR1 SEHNR and CDR2 FQNEAQ (reference sequence). The CDR3 DNA sequence: TGTGCCAGCAGCTTAAAGGGGGCCGATCAAGAGACCCAGTACTTC. Amino acids: CASSLKGADQETQYF.

This clone appeared a few times. The gene calls are TRBV27 and TRBJ1-1; D is possibly TRBD1 (5 bases). V lost 6 bases and J 5 bases, leaving 19 bases between the germline ends. The CDR3 length is 15 residues. Germline V gene data show CDR1 as MNHEY and CDR2 as SMNVEV (reference sequence). The CDR3 region is CASRPLGPGGTEAFF. The CDR3, as DNA: TGTGCCAGCAGGCCTCTGGGGCCCGGGGGGACTGAAGCTTTCTTT.

The chain employs TRBV5-1 and TRBJ1-1, with a weak D call TRBD1 (6 bases). This CDR3 has 19 residues. Germline values: CDR1 SGHRS, CDR2 YFSETQ. Trimming took 7 bases from V and 0 from J, leaving 28 bases between them. CDR3 sequence: CASQTGMMGQGHMNTEAFF. The DNA for the CDR3 is TGCGCCAGCCAAACCGGAATGATGGGGCAGGGGCATATGAACACTGAAGCTTTCTTT.

This clone occurred a few times. The chain uses TRBV5-1 and TRBJ2-6, with D perhaps TRBD1 (5 bases). The germline CDR1 and CDR2 sequences are SGHRS and YFSETQ. Trimming removed 2 bases from V and 0 bases from J, with 12 bases in between. There are 17 residues in the CDR3. In nucleotides, the CDR3 is TGCGCCAGCAGCTTCTTAGGGGTGAGCTCTGGGGCCAACGTCCTGACTTTC. This gives the protein CASSFLGVSSGANVLTF.

J is TRBJ2-4 and V is TRBV28, with unresolved D. This CDR3 has 13 residues. V dropped 4 bases and J dropped 9 bases, with 13 bases sitting between them. From germline, CDR1 is MDHEN and CDR2 SYDVKM. The CDR3 nucleotides are TGTGCCAGCAGTTATGGGCCCCTGGGCATTCAGTACTTC. Amino acids: CASSYGPLGIQYF.

The V gene is TRBV7-2, the J gene TRBJ2-1, with a tentative D call TRBD1 (6 bases). With 1 base removed from V and 1 base from J, the gap between germline ends came to 14 bases. The germline V gene encodes CDR1 SGHTA and CDR2 FQGNSA. The CDR3 has 17 amino acids. CDR3 bases: TGTGCCAGCAGCTTAGAAGGGAACAGGGCGTCCTACAATGAGCAGTTCTTC. Amino acid sequence: CASSLEGNRASYNEQFF.

The rearrangement links TRBV10-3 to TRBJ2-1; maybe TRBD2 (6 bases). CDR3 size: 12 residues. Germline assignment: CDR1 ENHRY and CDR2 SYGVKD. With 11 bases removed from V and 6 bases from J, the gap between germline ends came to 14 bases. The DNA of the CDR3 is TGTGCCGTTACCGCTAGCGTCAATGAGCAGTTCTTC. It encodes CAVTASVNEQFF.

The V and J genes are TRBV18 and TRBJ2-4; 8 bases line up with TRBD1. CDR1 and CDR2 from the germline V gene are KGHSH and LQKENI. The length of the CDR3 is 15 residues. V lost 3 bases and J lost 2; bases outside the gene matches: 3. DNA for the CDR3: TGTGCCAGCTCACCCGACAGGGGACCCAAAAACATTCAGTACTTC. It translates to CASSPDRGPKNIQYF.

This sequence joins TRBV10-3 and TRBJ1-3; 9 bases align to TRBD1. Germline V gene data show CDR1 as ENHRY and CDR2 as SYGVKD. The CDR3 length is 15 residues. With V trimmed by 7 bases and J by 3 bases, 7 bases remained unmatched. The CDR3 nucleotides are TGTGCCATCACCCCGGGACAGGGCATTGGAAACACCATATATTTT. It translates to CAITPGQGIGNTIYF.

The CDR3, as DNA: TGTGCCAGTAGTATAGATGCCGGGACAGGGGAAGGCTACACCTTC. Protein sequence: CASSIDAGTGEGYTF. This sequence joins TRBV19 and TRBJ1-2, with 10 bases lining up with TRBD1. Germline values: CDR1 LNHDA, CDR2 SQIVND (reference sequence). The CDR3 is 15 residues long. The trim removed 0 bases at V and 8 bases at J, leaving 6 bases unmatched.

The rearrangement uses TRBV6-6 and TRBJ1-2; D unresolved. Germline-derived CDR1 and CDR2 are MNHNY and SVGAGI (reference sequence). The CDR3 is made up of 16 amino acids. V lost 3 bases to trimming and J lost 0 bases, with 14 bases between them. The CDR3 region is CASSYGQARTNYGYTF. The CDR3 DNA reads as TGTGCCAGCAGTTATGGGCAGGCCCGTACTAACTATGGCTACACCTTC.

V usage is TRBV10-2 and J usage is TRBJ2-1; TRBD1 matches 12 bases. Trimming cost V 8 bases and J 6 bases; bases outside gene matches: 8. CDR1 and CDR2 from the germline V gene are WSHSY and SAAADI. The CDR3 covers 15 residues. In DNA, the CDR3 is TGCGCCAGCCGCGAGGGGGACAGGGGGCTCAATGAGCAGTTCTTC. Amino acid sequence: CASREGDRGLNEQFF.

The chain joins TRBV11-3 to TRBJ2-1; 7 bases agree with TRBD2. Trimming removed 2 bases from V and 10 bases from J; junction bases left unmatched: 2. The CDR3 covers 12 residues. Germline values: CDR1 SGHNT, CDR2 YENEEA. CDR3 in DNA: TGTGCCAGCAGCTTAAGGGAGGGAGAGCAGTTCTTC. Its protein product is CASSLREGEQFF.

The chain's CDR3 is CASSSRAWNQETQYF. The CDR3 nucleotides read TGTGCCAGCAGTTCCCGGGCGTGGAACCAAGAGACCCAGTACTTC. V is TRBV6-5 and J is TRBJ2-5; D unresolved. Per germline, CDR1 MNHEY and CDR2 SVGAGI. V was shortened by 4 bases and J by 0 bases, with 12 bases between the two germline ends. The CDR3 spans 15 residues.

V usage is TRBV6-6 and J usage is TRBJ1-5; D remains ambiguous. The germline gives CDR1 MNHNY, CDR2 SVGAGI (reference sequence). V dropped 2 bases and J dropped 0 bases, with 8 bases sitting between them. This CDR3 spans 15 amino acids. For the CDR3, the DNA is TGTGCCAGCAGTTACAGGCTTGATAGCAATCAGCCCCAGCATTTT. It yields the protein CASSYRLDSNQPQHF.

The CDR3, as DNA: TGCGCCAGCAAGCCCAGGGGCCCTGGCTACACCTTC. It codes for CASKPRGPGYTF. This rearrangement joins TRBV10-2 to TRBJ1-2; D may be TRBD1 (6 bases). CDR1 and CDR2 (germline): WSHSY, SAAADI. The CDR3 has 12 residues. V was trimmed by 7 bases and J by 7 bases, leaving 13 bases between them.

This chain uses TRBV5-1 with TRBJ2-2, with D tentatively TRBD1 (6 bases). This CDR3 comprises 13 residues. Germline values: CDR1 SGHRS, CDR2 YFSETQ. V was clipped by 4 bases and J by 6 bases, with 10 bases between them. This CDR3 is CASSVEGAGELFF. The DNA for the CDR3 is TGCGCCAGCAGCGTCGAGGGGGCCGGGGAGCTGTTTTTT.